This TCR beta chain was captured by sequencing in a study of blood T cell repertoires in COVID-19. Across the study: COVID-19 samples from acute and convalescent phases originated in the United States, Italy and Spain.

This CDR3 region has 18 residues. Germline loops: CDR1 MNHEY, CDR2 SVGEGT. Trimming shortened V by 1 base and J by 0 bases, and 16 bases separated the two germline ends. The protocol was immunoSEQ multiplex PCR, while the TCRdb copy is restricted to in-frame clones and leaves out a portion. The sample shows roughly 410,000 clones, approximately 91% of them seen only once. The receptor comes from a woman between 35 and 50 years old with COVID-19, enrolled during active disease. V usage is TRBV6-2 or TRBV6-3 and J usage is TRBJ1-5; tentative D call: TRBD1 (5 bases). Sequenced material: peripheral blood. In DNA form, the CDR3 reads TGTGCCAGCAGTTACTTCGGGGGTTCAGTCCTTAGCAATCAGCCCCAGCATTTT. Its translation is CASSYFGGSVLSNQPQHF.